This T cell receptor beta chain was captured by sequencing in a study of chemoradiotherapy in HPV16-positive cancers. Sequencing used immunoSEQ multiplex PCR; TCRdb keeps in-frame clones, though not all of them. The table lists approximately 8,000 clones, around 70% of them singletons, with around a third in the top ten. This CDR3 has 18 residues. V dropped 7 bases and J dropped 0; count of bases not matched to a gene: 14. Germline CDR1 is SGHKS and CDR2 is YYEKEE (reference sequence). This clone was seen a single time. J is TRBJ2-5 and V is TRBV5-5, with 11 bases that match TRBD2. The sequence was collected from a human donor with HPV-associated anogenital cancer. Sampling was done from a patient who underwent chemoradiotherapy. The CDR3, as DNA: TGTGCCAGCTTGTCAGGGCTAGCGGGGGGATGGTACCAAGAGACCCAGTACTTC. This gives the protein CASLSGLAGGWYQETQYF.